The T cell receptor beta chain under discussion was sequenced for a study of OX40 agonist ivuxolimab in advanced cancers. Study-wide findings and caveats: Expanded clones were, on average, more numerous among CD8+ T cells than CD4+.

Trimming took off 0 bases at V and 8 bases at J, with 11 bases between the two ends. The CDR3 extends over 14 amino acids. Germline V gene sequence: CDR1 MGHRA, CDR2 YSYEKL. The method was immunoSEQ multiplex PCR; TCRdb's version includes in-frame clones alone and lacks a portion of them. The sample lists some 86,000 clones; more than 80% were seen once. Details on this clone: The target antigen is unknown.

At cycle 4 day 1, cycle 7 day 1, and baseline, blood was sampled. Source: CD4+ or CD8+ T cells sorted from blood, taken in a trial of the OX40 agonist ivuxolimab. The V and J genes are TRBV4-1 and TRBJ2-1; D might be TRBD2 (6 bases). The receptor comes from an adult with an advanced solid tumor such as melanoma, head and neck, liver or kidney cancer. CDR3 in DNA: TGCGCCAGCAGCCAAGAGCTAGCGAGCGATGAGCAGTTCTTC. Its protein product is CASSQELASDEQFF.